The present entry profiles one T cell receptor (beta chain) with its context. The record originates from a study of shared clonotypes between healthy human individuals. Assay used: immunoSEQ multiplex PCR; TCRdb lists only in-frame clones, some missing. The sample includes roughly 2.5 million clones, around nine tenths of them seen just once. The TCR originated in a man aged 18 to 30 in good health. The sequenced sample was naive CD4+ T cells sorted from blood. Subset of the sample: CD45RA+ positively selected.

The chain's CDR3 is CSVGDWGDYGYTF. The CDR3 coding sequence is TGCAGCGTGGGGGATTGGGGGGACTATGGCTACACCTTC. The chain uses TRBV29-1 and TRBJ1-2; TRBD1 might be the D (5 bases). Germline values: CDR1 SQVTM, CDR2 ANQGSEA. V was cut by 6 bases and J by 3 bases, with 14 bases left in between. The length of the CDR3 is 13 residues.